The 5 T cell receptor beta chains given below trace back to one sample, sequenced in a study of blood T cell repertoires in COVID-19. TCRdb's copy holds only in-frame clones and misses some; the assay was immunoSEQ multiplex PCR. The table lists roughly 13,000 clones, 85% to 90% of them singletons. The sequenced sample consisted of peripheral blood. These receptors were obtained from a human donor in a cohort sampled during active COVID-19.

This chain links TRBV20-1 with TRBJ1-2; maybe TRBD1 (6 bases). CDR1 is DFQATT, CDR2 SNEGSKA, per germline (reference sequence). V lost 4 bases to trimming and J lost 7 bases, with 10 bases between them. The CDR3 extends over 11 amino acids. The CDR3 DNA sequence: TGCAGTGCTACAGGGGCGGGTGGCTACACCTTC. This sequence encodes CSATGAGGYTF.

The chain has TRBV11-2 and TRBJ2-7, with 10 bases lining up with TRBD1. Trimming removed 5 bases from V and 4 bases from J; junction bases left unmatched: 8. The CDR3 totals 15 residues. CDR1 is SGHAT, CDR2 FQNNGV, per germline. The CDR3, as DNA: TGTGCCAGCAGCAGGCCGGGACAGGGGACGTACGAGCAGTACTTC. Translating it yields CASSRPGQGTYEQYF.

The V and J genes are TRBV9 and TRBJ1-1; TRBD1 might be the D (6 bases). CDR3 length equals 15 residues. Trimming took 0 bases from V and 6 from J, leaving 15 bases between them. Germline V CDR1 and CDR2: SGDLS, YYNGEE. The CDR3 loop is CASSVASQGRAEAFF. The CDR3 nucleotides are TGTGCCAGCAGCGTAGCTTCCCAGGGGCGCGCTGAAGCTTTCTTT.

This clone was observed a handful of times. The chain carries TRBV2 and TRBJ1-6; 7 bases agree with TRBD1. The CDR3 contains 15 residues. The V gene's germline CDR1 is SNHLY and CDR2 FYNNEI. J gave up 6 bases and V 2 bases, and 4 bases lay outside the gene matches. The CDR3 loop is CASSELGQINSPLHF. The CDR3 DNA follows: TGTGCCAGCAGTGAACTGGGACAGATTAATTCACCCCTCCACTTT.

The chain uses TRBV11-3 and TRBJ2-1; tentatively, D is TRBD2 (6 bases). Germline V gene lookup returns CDR1 SGHNT and CDR2 YENEEA. V dropped 5 bases and J dropped 5 bases, with 19 bases sitting between them. The length of the CDR3 is 16 residues. The CDR3 DNA sequence: TGTGCCAGCAGCCCGGGGACTCACGTCGAACACAATGAGCAGTTCTTC. Amino acids: CASSPGTHVEHNEQFF.